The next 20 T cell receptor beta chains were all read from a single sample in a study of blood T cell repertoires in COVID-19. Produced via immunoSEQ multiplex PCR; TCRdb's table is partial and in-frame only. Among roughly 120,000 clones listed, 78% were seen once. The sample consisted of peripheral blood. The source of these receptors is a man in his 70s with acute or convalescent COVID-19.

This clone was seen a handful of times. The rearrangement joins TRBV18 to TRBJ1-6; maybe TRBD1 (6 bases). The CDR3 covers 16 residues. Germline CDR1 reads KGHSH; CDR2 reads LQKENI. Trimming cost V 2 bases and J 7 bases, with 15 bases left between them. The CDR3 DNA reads TGTGCCAGCTCACCAAGGGGGACCCCCGCCAATTCACCCCTCCACTTT. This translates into CASSPRGTPANSPLHF.

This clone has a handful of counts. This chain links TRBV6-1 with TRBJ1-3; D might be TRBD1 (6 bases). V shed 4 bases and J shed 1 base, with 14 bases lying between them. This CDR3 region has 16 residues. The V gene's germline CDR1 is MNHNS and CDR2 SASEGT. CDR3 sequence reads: CASSAGTTLSGNTIYF. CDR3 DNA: TGTGCCAGCAGTGCCGGGACAACGCTTTCTGGAAACACCATATATTTT.

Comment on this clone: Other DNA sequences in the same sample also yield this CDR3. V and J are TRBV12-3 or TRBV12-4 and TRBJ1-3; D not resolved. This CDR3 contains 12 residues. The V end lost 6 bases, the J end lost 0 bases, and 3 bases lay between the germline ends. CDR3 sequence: CASSFSGNTIYF. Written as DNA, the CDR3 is TGTGCCAGCAGCTTCTCTGGAAACACCATATATTTT.

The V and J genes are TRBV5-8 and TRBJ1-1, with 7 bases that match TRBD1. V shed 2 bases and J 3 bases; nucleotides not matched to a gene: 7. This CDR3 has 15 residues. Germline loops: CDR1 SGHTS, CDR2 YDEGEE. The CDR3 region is CASSFLQGVDTEAFF. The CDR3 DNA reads TGTGCCAGCAGCTTTCTGCAGGGGGTCGACACTGAAGCTTTCTTT.

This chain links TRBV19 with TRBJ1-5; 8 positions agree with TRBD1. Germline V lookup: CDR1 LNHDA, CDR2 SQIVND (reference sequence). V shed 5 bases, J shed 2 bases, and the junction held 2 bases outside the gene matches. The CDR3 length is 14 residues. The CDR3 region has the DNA TGTGCCAGTAGTTCGGACAGGGGCAATCAGCCCCAGCATTTT. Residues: CASSSDRGNQPQHF.

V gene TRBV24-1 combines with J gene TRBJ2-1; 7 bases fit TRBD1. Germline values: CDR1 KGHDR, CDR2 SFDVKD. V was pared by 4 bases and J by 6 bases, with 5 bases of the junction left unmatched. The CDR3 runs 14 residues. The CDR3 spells CATSDPGTVNEQFF. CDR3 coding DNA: TGTGCCACCAGTGACCCGGGGACAGTCAATGAGCAGTTCTTC.

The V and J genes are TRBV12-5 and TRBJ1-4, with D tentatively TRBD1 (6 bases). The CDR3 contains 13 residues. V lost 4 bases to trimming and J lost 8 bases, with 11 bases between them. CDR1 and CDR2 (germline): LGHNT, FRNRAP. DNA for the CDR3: TGTGCTAGTGGTTCGGGACATGGGGAAAAACTGTTTTTT. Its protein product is CASGSGHGEKLFF.

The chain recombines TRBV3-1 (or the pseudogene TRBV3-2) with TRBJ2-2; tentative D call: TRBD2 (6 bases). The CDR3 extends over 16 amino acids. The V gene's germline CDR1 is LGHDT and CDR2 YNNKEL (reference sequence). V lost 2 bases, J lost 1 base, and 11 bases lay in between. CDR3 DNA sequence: TGTGCCAGCAGCCAAAATATCGGGGGGAACACCGGGGAGCTGTTTTTT. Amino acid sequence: CASSQNIGGNTGELFF.

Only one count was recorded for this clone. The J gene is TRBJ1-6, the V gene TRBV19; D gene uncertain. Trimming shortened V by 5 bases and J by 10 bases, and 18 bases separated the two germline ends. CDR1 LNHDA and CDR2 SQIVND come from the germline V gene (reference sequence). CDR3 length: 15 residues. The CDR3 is CASSGQTRGASPLHF. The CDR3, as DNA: TGTGCCAGTAGTGGTCAGACGAGAGGCGCCTCACCCCTCCACTTT.

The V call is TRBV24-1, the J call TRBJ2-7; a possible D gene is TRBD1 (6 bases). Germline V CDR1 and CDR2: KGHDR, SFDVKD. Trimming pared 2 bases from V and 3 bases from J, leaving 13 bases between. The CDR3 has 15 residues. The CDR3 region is CATSDSRDTIYEQYF. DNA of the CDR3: TGTGCCACCAGTGATTCCCGGGACACTATCTACGAGCAGTACTTC.

The DNA for the CDR3 is TGTGCCAGCAGCTACGCCTACGAGCAGTACTTC. Amino acid sequence: CASSYAYEQYF. V is TRBV2 and J is TRBJ2-7, with D uncertain. CDR1 is SNHLY, CDR2 FYNNEI, per germline. V lost 6 bases and J lost 2, with 5 bases in between. There are 11 residues in the CDR3.

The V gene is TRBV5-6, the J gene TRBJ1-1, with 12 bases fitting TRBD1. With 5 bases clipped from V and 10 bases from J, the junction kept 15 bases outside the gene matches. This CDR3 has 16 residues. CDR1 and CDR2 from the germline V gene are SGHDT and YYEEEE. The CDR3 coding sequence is TGTGCCAGCAGTGGGGGACAGGGGGCCCGATTGGTCTCAGCTTTCTTT. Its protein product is CASSGGQGARLVSAFF.

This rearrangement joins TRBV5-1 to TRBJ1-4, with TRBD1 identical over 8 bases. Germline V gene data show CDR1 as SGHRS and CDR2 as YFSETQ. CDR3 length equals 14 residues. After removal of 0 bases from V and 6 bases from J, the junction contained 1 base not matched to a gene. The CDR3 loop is CASSLDRGDEKLFF. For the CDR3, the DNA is TGCGCCAGCAGCTTGGACAGGGGGGATGAAAAACTGTTTTTT. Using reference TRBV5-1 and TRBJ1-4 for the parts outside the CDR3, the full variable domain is KAGVTQTPRYLIKTRGQQVTLSCSPISGHRSVSWYQQTPGQGLQFLFEYFSETQRNKGNFPGRFSGRQFSNSRSEMNVSTLELGDSALYLCASSLDRGDEKLFFGSGTQLSVL.

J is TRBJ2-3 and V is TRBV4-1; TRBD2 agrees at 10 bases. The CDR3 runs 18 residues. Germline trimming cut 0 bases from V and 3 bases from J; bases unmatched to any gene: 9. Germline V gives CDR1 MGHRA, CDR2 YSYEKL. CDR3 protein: CASSQDRLAGGATDTQYF. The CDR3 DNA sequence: TGCGCCAGCAGCCAAGATAGGTTAGCGGGGGGAGCGACAGATACGCAGTATTTT.

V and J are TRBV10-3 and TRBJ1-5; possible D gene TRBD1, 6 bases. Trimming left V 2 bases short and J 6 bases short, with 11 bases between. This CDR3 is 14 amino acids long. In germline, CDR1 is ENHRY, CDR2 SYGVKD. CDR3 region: CAISEGGAGQPQHF. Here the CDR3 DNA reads TGTGCCATCAGTGAGGGGGGCGCGGGTCAGCCCCAGCATTTT.

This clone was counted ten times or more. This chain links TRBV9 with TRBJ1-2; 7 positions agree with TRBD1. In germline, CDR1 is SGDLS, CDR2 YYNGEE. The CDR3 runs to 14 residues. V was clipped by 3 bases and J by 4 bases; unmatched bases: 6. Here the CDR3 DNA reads TGTGCCAGCAGCGCCGCCGGGACAGCCTATGGCTACACCTTC. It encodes CASSAAGTAYGYTF.

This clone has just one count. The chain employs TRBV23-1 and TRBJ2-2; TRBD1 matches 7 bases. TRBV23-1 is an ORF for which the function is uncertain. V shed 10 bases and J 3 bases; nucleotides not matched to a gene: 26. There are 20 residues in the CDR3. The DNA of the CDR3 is TGCGCCACCAATCTTCCACAGACCCTGCCCGGGACAGATGACACCGGGGAGCTGTTTTTT. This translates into CATNLPQTLPGTDDTGELFF.

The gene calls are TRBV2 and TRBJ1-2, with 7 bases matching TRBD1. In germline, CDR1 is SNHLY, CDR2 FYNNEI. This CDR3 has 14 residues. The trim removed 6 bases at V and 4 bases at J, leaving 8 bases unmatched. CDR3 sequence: CASRADRTTYGYTF. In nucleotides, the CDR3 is TGTGCCAGCAGAGCGGACAGGACGACCTATGGCTACACCTTC.

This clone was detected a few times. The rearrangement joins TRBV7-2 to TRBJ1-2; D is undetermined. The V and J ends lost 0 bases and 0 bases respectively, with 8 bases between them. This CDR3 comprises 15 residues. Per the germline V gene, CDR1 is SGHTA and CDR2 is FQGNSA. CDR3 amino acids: CASSLASVANYGYTF. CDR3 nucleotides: TGTGCCAGCAGCTTAGCGTCGGTAGCTAACTATGGCTACACCTTC. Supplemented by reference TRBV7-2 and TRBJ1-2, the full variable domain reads GAGVSQSPSNKVTEKGKDVELRCDPISGHTALYWYRQSLGQGLEFLIYFQGNSAPDKSGLPSDRFSAERTGGSVSTLTIQRTQQEDSAVYLCASSLASVANYGYTFGSGTRLTVV.

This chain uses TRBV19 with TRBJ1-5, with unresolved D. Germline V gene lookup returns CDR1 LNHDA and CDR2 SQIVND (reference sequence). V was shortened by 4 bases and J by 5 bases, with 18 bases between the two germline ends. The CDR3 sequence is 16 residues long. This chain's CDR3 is CASSSAGSWPHQPQHF. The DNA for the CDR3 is TGTGCCAGTAGTAGCGCGGGGTCCTGGCCCCATCAGCCCCAGCATTTT.